The 25 T cell receptor beta chains listed next were all sequenced from one sample in a study of T cells in Graves' hyperthyroidism and ophthalmopathy. RNA transcripts served as the template for amplifying TCR beta CDR3 regions. The HTBI primer set was used in a first-round RT-PCR of the TCR CDR3. Each CDR3 protein is one row after TCRdb ran MiXCR on the multiplex PCR reads. The data contain more than 50,000 distinct CDR3 sequences, approximately 50% of them singletons. The sample taken for sequencing was blood. The receptors stem from a woman aged 60-70 years with Graves' ophthalmopathy.

There are many counts of this clonotype. The rearrangement joins TRBV6-5 to TRBJ1-4; D not resolved. This CDR3 has 13 residues. V gave up 8 bases and J gave up 1 base, with 8 bases separating them. Germline-derived CDR1 and CDR2 are MNHEY and SVGAGI. The CDR3 here is CASCRKTNEKLFF. CDR3 DNA sequence: TGTGCCAGCTGTAGGAAAACTAATGAAAAACTGTTTTTT.

This clonotype has at least ten counts. The chain couples TRBV12-3 or TRBV12-4 to TRBJ1-2, with D hard to call. The length of the CDR3 is 14 residues. V dropped 3 bases and J dropped 5 bases, with 13 bases sitting between them. CDR3 sequence reads: CASSLGGSGYGYTF. Here the CDR3 DNA reads TGTGCCAGCAGTTTGGGAGGCAGTGGATATGGCTACACCTTC.

The rearrangement links TRBV12-3 or TRBV12-4 to TRBJ1-3; D is perhaps TRBD1 (6 bases). Trimming pared 6 bases from V and 9 bases from J, leaving 15 bases between. This CDR3 has 13 residues. The CDR3 protein is CASRAGHGGTIYF. The CDR3, as DNA: TGTGCCAGCAGAGCGGGACACGGGGGCACCATATATTTT.

The gene calls are TRBV24-1 and TRBJ1-5; 7 bases are shared with TRBD1. This CDR3 contains 15 residues. Trimming cost V 4 bases and J 6 bases; bases outside gene matches: 8. Per the germline V gene, CDR1 is KGHDR and CDR2 is SFDVKD. CDR3 loop: CATSDPNRGGQPQHF. CDR3 coding DNA: TGTGCCACCAGTGACCCAAACAGGGGAGGTCAGCCCCAGCATTTT.

In its sample, this clonotype was seen many times. This sequence joins TRBV20-1 and TRBJ2-1, with 12 bases aligning to TRBD2. CDR1 and CDR2 (germline): DFQATT, SNEGSKA (reference sequence). The CDR3 is 14 residues long. J lost 6 bases, V lost 3 bases, and 3 bases had no gene match. In DNA form, the CDR3 reads TGCAGTGCTAGGTCTAGCGGGGGGGTCAATGAGCAGTTCTTC. This sequence encodes CSARSSGGVNEQFF.

This clonotype was counted at least ten times. The chain employs TRBV11-2 and TRBJ1-2, with no clear D. The CDR3 sequence is 15 residues long. Germline V gene sequence: CDR1 SGHAT, CDR2 FQNNGV. The V and J ends lost 1 base and 0 bases respectively, with 9 bases between them. As DNA, the CDR3 is TGTGCCAGCAGCTTAGTCCCAGCTCCTAACTATGGCTACACCTTC. It codes for CASSLVPAPNYGYTF.

The V gene is TRBV14, the J gene TRBJ1-5; no reliable D call. This CDR3 region has 13 residues. Germline V gene data show CDR1 as SGHDN and CDR2 as FVKESK. The germline V and J ends were trimmed by 0 bases and 2 bases, with 2 bases remaining between them. CDR3 nucleotides: TGTGCCAGCAGCCAAGAGGGCAATCAGCCCCAGCATTTT. Its translation: CASSQEGNQPQHF.

This chain links TRBV10-1 with TRBJ2-1; 8 nucleotides align to TRBD2. Germline V gene sequence: CDR1 WNHNN, CDR2 SYGVQD (reference sequence). V lost 0 bases to trimming and J lost 5 bases; unmatched junction nucleotides: 12. The CDR3 length is 18 residues. CDR3 loop: CASSESYGRREGHNEQFF. The CDR3 region has the DNA TGCGCCAGCAGTGAGTCCTATGGTAGACGGGAGGGGCACAATGAGCAGTTCTTC.

A single count supports this clonotype. CDR3 in amino acids: CASSLEGMIDGYTIYF. Written as DNA, the CDR3 is TGCGCCAGCAGCTTGGAGGGTATGATCGATGGCTACACCATATATTTT. V is TRBV5-1 and J is TRBJ1-3; no definite D call. CDR1 is SGHRS, CDR2 YFSETQ, per germline. Trimming took 0 bases from V and 8 from J, leaving 18 bases between them. This CDR3 contains 16 residues.

This clonotype was found a few times. The chain couples TRBV12-3 or TRBV12-4 to TRBJ2-2; D gene ambiguous. Trimming removed 7 bases at V and 9 bases at J, with 9 bases between. The length of the CDR3 is 11 residues. The CDR3 region has the DNA TGTGCCAGCACGAATGGGAGGGAGCTGTTTTTT. This sequence encodes CASTNGRELFF.

Ten or more counts support this clonotype. The chain joins TRBV5-1 to TRBJ1-2; D may be TRBD1 (6 bases). The germline gives CDR1 SGHRS, CDR2 YFSETQ. V was trimmed by 4 bases and J by 5 bases, leaving 30 bases between them. This CDR3 spans 19 amino acids. CDR3 sequence reads: CASSRSSGGARTMGYGYTF. The DNA for the CDR3 is TGCGCCAGCAGCCGCAGCTCGGGGGGCGCGAGGACAATGGGGTATGGCTACACCTTC.

The chain has TRBV19 and TRBJ2-5; D unresolved. The CDR3 contains 13 residues. Per the germline V gene, CDR1 is LNHDA and CDR2 is SQIVND (reference sequence). The V gene lost 4 bases and the J gene lost 5 bases, with 11 bases spanning the gap. Here the CDR3 reads CASSTSPGETQYF. Here the CDR3 DNA reads TGTGCCAGTAGTACCAGCCCAGGCGAGACCCAGTACTTC. The full variable domain, with the rest looked up from reference TRBV19 and TRBJ2-5, is DGGITQSPKYLFRKEGQNVTLSCEQNLNHDAMYWYRQDPGQGLRLIYYSQIVNDFQKGDIAEGYSVSREKKESFPLTVTSAQKNPTAFYLCASSTSPGETQYFGPGTRLLVL.

By its share, this clonotype is medium-sized (0.01 to 0.1%). The rearrangement uses TRBV19 and TRBJ2-1; D uncertain. CDR3 length equals 13 residues. CDR1 and CDR2 from the germline V gene are LNHDA and SQIVND (reference sequence). The V gene lost 7 bases and the J gene lost 6 bases, with 13 bases spanning the gap. The DNA for the CDR3 is TGTGCCAGTAAGAGCCTAGGACGCAATGAGCAGTTCTTC. As protein: CASKSLGRNEQFF.

The chain's CDR3 is CASSIVSLGGGDTQYF. The DNA of the CDR3 is TGTGCCAGCAGTATAGTTTCTCTAGGCGGGGGAGATACGCAGTATTTT. The rearrangement uses TRBV7-2 and TRBJ2-3; 7 positions agree with TRBD2. The trim removed 6 bases at V and 5 bases at J, leaving 14 bases unmatched. The germline V gene encodes CDR1 SGHTA and CDR2 FQGNSA. CDR3 length: 16 residues.

The rearrangement links TRBV15 to TRBJ2-3, with D perhaps assigned TRBD1 or TRBD2 (5 bases each). The CDR3 has 14 amino acids. The germline gives CDR1 LNHNV, CDR2 YYDKDF (reference sequence). Trimming pared 5 bases from V and 4 bases from J, leaving 13 bases between. The chain's CDR3 is CATSGAVRADTQYF. Here the CDR3 DNA reads TGTGCCACCAGCGGGGCCGTGCGGGCAGATACGCAGTATTTT.

The table lists this clonotype with many counts. The V gene is TRBV7-9, the J gene TRBJ2-2, with TRBD2 matching 12 bases. V was clipped by 4 bases and J by 13 bases; unmatched bases: 7. The germline CDR1 and CDR2 sequences are SEHNR and FQNEAQ (reference sequence). The CDR3 runs 14 residues. CDR3 DNA sequence: TGTGCCAGCAGCTCCGGACTAGCGGGGCCGGTGCTGTTTTTT. As protein: CASSSGLAGPVLFF.

This clonotype occurred a few times. The chain carries TRBV20-1 and TRBJ2-5; 12 bases align to TRBD1. The germline V gene encodes CDR1 DFQATT and CDR2 SNEGSKA (reference sequence). V lost 4 bases to trimming and J lost 5 bases; unmatched junction nucleotides: 5. The CDR3 sequence is 14 residues long. CDR3 in amino acids: CSATGTGGIETQYF. The DNA of the CDR3 is TGCAGTGCTACGGGGACAGGGGGCATCGAGACCCAGTACTTC.

This clonotype is medium-sized within its sample. The chain joins TRBV2 to TRBJ1-1; D is unclear. This CDR3 has 13 amino acids. V was clipped by 7 bases and J by 5 bases, with 14 bases between them. Germline V gene sequence: CDR1 SNHLY, CDR2 FYNNEI. CDR3: CASNMGGGTEAFF. The CDR3, as DNA: TGTGCCAGCAACATGGGCGGTGGGACTGAAGCTTTCTTT.

This clonotype was counted ten times or more. The chain couples TRBV7-9 to TRBJ1-2; no clear D gene. Trimming left V 5 bases short and J 5 bases short, with 12 bases between. The CDR3 has 13 amino acids. The germline gives CDR1 SEHNR, CDR2 FQNEAQ (reference sequence). CDR3 sequence: CASSATPGYGYTF. CDR3 coding DNA: TGTGCCAGCAGCGCCACCCCGGGGTATGGCTACACCTTC.

This clonotype occurred many times. J is TRBJ2-2 and V is TRBV5-8, with TRBD2 identical over 7 bases. J was trimmed by 4 bases and V by 0 bases; bases with no gene match: 6. The CDR3 consists of 16 residues. Germline assignment: CDR1 SGHTS and CDR2 YDEGEE. The CDR3: CASSLERRGGTGELFF. The CDR3 region has the DNA TGTGCCAGCAGCTTGGAACGACGCGGGGGCACCGGGGAGCTGTTTTTT.

Sample share makes this clonotype medium-sized. The J gene is TRBJ2-7, the V gene TRBV7-2; D might be TRBD1 or TRBD2, each matching 5 bases. CDR3 length: 15 residues. Trimming took off 5 bases at V and 0 bases at J, with 14 bases between the two ends. From germline, CDR1 is SGHTA and CDR2 FQGNSA. DNA for the CDR3: TGTGCCAGCAGCCAGAATGGGGGTCGCTCCTACGAGCAGTACTTC. Translating it yields CASSQNGGRSYEQYF.

This clonotype was counted many times. This rearrangement joins TRBV20-1 to TRBJ2-2, with 7 bases that match TRBD1. V shed 0 bases and J 0 bases; nucleotides not matched to a gene: 4. Germline CDR1 DFQATT, CDR2 SNEGSKA (reference sequence). This CDR3 comprises 16 residues. The CDR3 DNA reads TGCAGTGCTAGAGACCCAGGACAGGCGAACACCGGGGAGCTGTTTTTT. It yields the protein CSARDPGQANTGELFF.

A note on this clonotype: The conserved closing phenylalanine or tryptophan is absent in this CDR3, likely reflecting a read error. The DNA is omitted, as the CDR3 cannot be located on it reliably, and the CDR3 follows TCRdb's listing. The V and J genes are TRBV11-2 and TRBJ2-5; no DNA check was done on the table's D call, TRBD1. The CDR3 length is 15 residues, termini included. Looked up from germline, CDR1 is SGHAT and CDR2 is FQNNGV. CDR3 loop: CASGRRTGNGYTLGS.

The V gene is TRBV20-1, the J gene TRBJ2-1, with 12 bases matching TRBD2. Germline-derived CDR1 and CDR2 are DFQATT and SNEGSKA (reference sequence). CDR3 size: 15 residues. Trimming took 6 bases from V and 8 from J; bases not matched to a gene: 11. CDR3 residues: CSALALAGGPHEQFF. The CDR3 bases are TGCAGTGCCCTCGCCCTAGCGGGGGGGCCCCATGAGCAGTTCTTC.

This clonotype was observed at least ten times. The V call is TRBV3-1, the J call TRBJ2-6; D is possibly TRBD2 (6 bases). This CDR3 region has 17 residues. V lost 0 bases and J 2 bases, leaving 11 bases between the germline ends. Germline CDR1 is LGHDT and CDR2 is YNNKEL (reference sequence). CDR3 protein: CASSQDRRGTGANVLTF. The DNA for the CDR3 is TGTGCCAGCAGCCAAGATAGGAGGGGCACTGGGGCCAACGTCCTGACTTTC.